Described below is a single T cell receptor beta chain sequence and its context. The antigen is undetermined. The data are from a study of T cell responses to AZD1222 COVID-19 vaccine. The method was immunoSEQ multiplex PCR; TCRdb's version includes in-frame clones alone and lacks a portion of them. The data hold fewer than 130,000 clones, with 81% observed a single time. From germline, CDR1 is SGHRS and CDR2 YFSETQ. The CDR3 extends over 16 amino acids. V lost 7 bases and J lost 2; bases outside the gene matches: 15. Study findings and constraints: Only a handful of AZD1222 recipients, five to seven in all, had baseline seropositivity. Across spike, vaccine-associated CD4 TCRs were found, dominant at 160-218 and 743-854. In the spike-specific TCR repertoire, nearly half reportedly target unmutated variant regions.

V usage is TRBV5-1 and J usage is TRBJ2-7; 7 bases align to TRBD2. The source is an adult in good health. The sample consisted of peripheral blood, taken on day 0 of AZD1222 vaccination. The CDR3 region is CASSEVGGAGAYEQYF. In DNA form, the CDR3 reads TGCGCCAGCTCCGAGGTAGGTGGTGCGGGGGCCTACGAGCAGTACTTC.